The next 28 T cell receptor beta chains were all read from a single sample in a study of Ad26.COV2.S vaccination and SARS-CoV-2 variants. The treatment: 15 to 20 received Ad26.COV2.S at low or high dose, single or two shots; roughly five received placebo; per-sample allocation not given. Samples were taken on day 63 after the first vaccine or placebo injection. The data were produced by immunoSEQ multiplex PCR, yet TCRdb's version contains in-frame clones alone and is incomplete. The data show 400,000 to 500,000 clones, with 80% to 90% seen just once and about 2.7% held by the top ten. This specimen was peripheral blood, taken in a trial of Ad26.COV2.S vaccine versus placebo. Receptors were obtained from a person aged 18-60 years who received the Ad26.COV2.S COVID-19 vaccine or a placebo.

The rearrangement joins TRBV6-5 to TRBJ2-2, with D unclear. The V gene lost 2 bases and the J gene lost 2 bases, with 6 bases spanning the gap. Germline V gene sequence: CDR1 MNHEY, CDR2 SVGAGI. The CDR3 has 14 amino acids. CDR3 sequence reads: CASSYRDNTGELFF. Written as DNA, the CDR3 is TGTGCCAGCAGTTACCGAGATAACACCGGGGAGCTGTTTTTT.

This chain uses TRBV4-1 with TRBJ2-1, with D hard to call. The CDR3 totals 17 residues. CDR1 is MGHRA and CDR2 is YSYEKL in the germline V gene. Trimming stripped 1 base from V and 10 bases from J, with 23 bases between. CDR3 nucleotides: TGCGCCAGCAGCCAAGTATTAACGACCCAAACGAAGACGGAGCAGTTCTTC. This translates into CASSQVLTTQTKTEQFF.

V and J are TRBV7-2 and TRBJ2-3; 8 nucleotides agree with TRBD2. Losses at the gene ends were 2 bases for V and 6 bases for J; bases not matched to a gene: 4. Germline assignment: CDR1 SGHTA and CDR2 FQGNSA. The CDR3 spans 14 residues. CDR3 coding DNA: TGTGCCAGCAGCTTACGAGCGGGGGTTGATACGCAGTATTTT. Translating gives CASSLRAGVDTQYF.

The chain combines TRBV18 with TRBJ2-2; 7 bases map to TRBD2. The CDR3 runs 17 residues. Germline trimming cut 3 bases from V and 0 bases from J; bases unmatched to any gene: 7. The germline CDR1 and CDR2 sequences are KGHSH and LQKENI. The CDR3 reads CASSPESSGTNTGELFF. In nucleotides, the CDR3 is TGTGCCAGCTCACCTGAATCAAGCGGGACGAACACCGGGGAGCTGTTTTTT.

This sequence joins TRBV2 and TRBJ2-7; D possibly corresponds to TRBD1 (5 bases). Germline V gene sequence: CDR1 SNHLY, CDR2 FYNNEI. The CDR3 has 13 residues. V was pared by 5 bases and J by 2 bases, with 10 bases between. The CDR3 nucleotides read TGTGCCAGCAGTAGCGACAGAACCTACGAGCAGTACTTC. It is translated as CASSSDRTYEQYF.

The CDR3 spells CATSDLGLAGTDTQYF. CDR3 nucleotide sequence: TGTGCCACCAGTGATTTAGGACTAGCGGGCACAGATACGCAGTATTTT. The chain joins TRBV24-1 to TRBJ2-3, with 10 bases identical to TRBD2. The germline V gene encodes CDR1 KGHDR and CDR2 SFDVKD. V was clipped by 1 base and J by 1 base; unmatched bases: 1. This CDR3 has 16 residues.

The chain is built from TRBV18 and TRBJ2-1, with a possible D match to TRBD2 (5 bases). With 1 base removed from V and 10 bases from J, the gap between germline ends came to 5 bases. The CDR3 sequence is 11 residues long. Germline values: CDR1 KGHSH, CDR2 LQKENI. CDR3 loop: CASSPRGEQFF. CDR3 nucleotides: TGTGCCAGCTCACCACGAGGGGAGCAGTTCTTC. The full variable domain, rest sourced from reference TRBV18 and TRBJ2-1, is NAGVMQNPRHLVRRRGQEARLRCSPMKGHSHVYWYRQLPEEGLKFMVYLQKENIIDESGMPKERFSAEFPKEGPSILRIQQVVRGDSAAYFCASSPRGEQFFGPGTRLTVL.

The chain links TRBV10-3 to TRBJ2-1; 10 positions match TRBD1. CDR3 length: 16 residues. Trimming at V came to 2 bases and at J to 6 bases, leaving 7 bases not matched to a gene. The germline V gene encodes CDR1 ENHRY and CDR2 SYGVKD. The CDR3 nucleotides read TGTGCCATCAGTGAGCTGGACAGGGGGAATGGCAATGAGCAGTTCTTC. Translated: CAISELDRGNGNEQFF.

The rearrangement links TRBV28 to TRBJ1-1; TRBD1 aligns across 7 bases. CDR1 is MDHEN and CDR2 is SYDVKM in the germline V gene. V was clipped by 8 bases and J by 6 bases; unmatched bases: 18. The CDR3 has 16 residues. CDR3 amino acids: CASGEGAGIGRAEAFF. The DNA for the CDR3 is TGTGCCAGCGGAGAGGGGGCTGGAATAGGAAGGGCTGAAGCTTTCTTT.

The chain has TRBV7-2 and TRBJ2-3; TRBD1 matches at 8 bases. Germline-derived CDR1 and CDR2 are SGHTA and FQGNSA. The CDR3 totals 15 residues. V was pared by 5 bases and J by 3 bases, with 7 bases of the junction left unmatched. The CDR3 is CASSHRRQGTDTQYF. The CDR3 bases are TGTGCCAGCAGCCACAGACGACAGGGGACAGATACGCAGTATTTT.

The rearrangement joins TRBV11-1 to TRBJ2-7; 7 bases map to TRBD1. Per the germline V gene, CDR1 is SGHAT and CDR2 is FQDESV (reference sequence). The CDR3 length is 13 residues. With V trimmed by 5 bases and J by 5 bases, 6 bases remained unmatched. The CDR3 spells CASSQQGPHEQYF. The CDR3, as DNA: TGTGCCAGCAGCCAACAGGGGCCCCACGAGCAGTACTTC.

This chain links TRBV5-1 with TRBJ2-7; TRBD1 matches 8 bases. The J segment lost 0 bases and the V segment lost 0 bases, leaving 2 bases of the junction unmatched. CDR3 length equals 15 residues. Germline CDR1 reads SGHRS; CDR2 reads YFSETQ. In DNA, the CDR3 is TGCGCCAGCAGCTTGGGACAGGGGAGCTCCTACGAGCAGTACTTC. Protein: CASSLGQGSSYEQYF.

The chain couples TRBV9 to TRBJ2-3, with 9 nucleotides matching TRBD1. V was clipped by 2 bases and J by 1 base; unmatched bases: 2. The germline CDR1 and CDR2 sequences are SGDLS and YYNGEE. This CDR3 has 15 residues. DNA of the CDR3: TGTGCCAGCAGCGTCCGGGACAGGGGCACAGATACGCAGTATTTT. Translated: CASSVRDRGTDTQYF.

V and J are TRBV5-1 and TRBJ2-1, with TRBD2 matching over 8 bases. After removal of 1 base from V and 10 bases from J, the junction contained 7 bases not matched to a gene. The CDR3 totals 14 residues. Germline V lookup: CDR1 SGHRS, CDR2 YFSETQ. CDR3 sequence (DNA): TGCGCCAGCAGCTTGCAGCCCCGGGGGGGGGAGCAGTTCTTC. Translation: CASSLQPRGGEQFF. Supplemented by reference TRBV5-1 and TRBJ2-1, the full variable domain reads KAGVTQTPRYLIKTRGQQVTLSCSPISGHRSVSWYQQTPGQGLQFLFEYFSETQRNKGNFPGRFSGRQFSNSRSEMNVSTLELGDSALYLCASSLQPRGGEQFFGPGTRLTVL.

The chain couples TRBV5-1 to TRBJ1-2; D not certain. Germline CDR1 is SGHRS and CDR2 is YFSETQ. V dropped 5 bases and J dropped 2 bases, with 10 bases sitting between them. The CDR3 extends over 13 amino acids. The CDR3 nucleotides are TGCGCCAGCAGGCCGACTGGAAACTATGGCTACACCTTC. Encoded protein: CASRPTGNYGYTF.

This chain uses TRBV5-1 with TRBJ1-1, with D unresolved. Per germline, CDR1 SGHRS and CDR2 YFSETQ. The CDR3 contains 14 residues. V was pared by 2 bases and J by 5 bases, with 13 bases between. The CDR3 sequence: CASSFGVEGTEAFF. The CDR3 DNA reads TGCGCCAGCAGCTTTGGGGTTGAGGGAACTGAAGCTTTCTTT.

This sequence joins TRBV11-2 and TRBJ2-5; D is unclear. This CDR3 comprises 15 residues. Germline V gene sequence: CDR1 SGHAT, CDR2 FQNNGV. V gave up 0 bases and J gave up 5 bases, with 13 bases separating them. DNA for the CDR3: TGTGCCAGCAGCTTAGATGTATGGCAGTCGGAGACCCAGTACTTC. This translates into CASSLDVWQSETQYF.

The chain couples TRBV2 to TRBJ2-7, with D possibly being TRBD1 (6 bases). This CDR3 has 16 amino acids. Germline V CDR1 and CDR2: SNHLY, FYNNEI. V lost 6 bases, J lost 2 bases, and 20 bases lay in between. The CDR3 nucleotides read TGTGCCAGCAGCCAGGGGCCACTCTTCTCCGCCTACGAGCAGTACGTC. Protein sequence: CASSQGPLFSAYEQYV.

This clone was found once. The V and J genes are TRBV24-1 and TRBJ2-1; 12 bases map to TRBD2. CDR1 is KGHDR and CDR2 is SFDVKD in the germline V gene. The V gene end was trimmed by 5 bases and the J gene end by 2 bases; junction bases not matched to a gene: 3. This CDR3 comprises 16 residues. The CDR3 DNA sequence: TGTGCCACCAGTGCCCGGACTAGCGGGACCTACAATGAGCAGTTCTTC. Translating gives CATSARTSGTYNEQFF.

This chain connects TRBV6-2 or TRBV6-3 to TRBJ1-1; D not certain. The CDR3 runs to 15 residues. Germline V lookup: CDR1 MNHEY, CDR2 SVGEGT. Between the trimmed V and J ends, which lost 0 bases and 1 base, there was a span of 9 bases. CDR3 loop: CASSYSAGGNTEAFF. In DNA, the CDR3 is TGTGCCAGCAGTTACTCTGCTGGAGGGAACACTGAAGCTTTCTTT.

The chain combines TRBV7-2 with TRBJ1-1; 7 bases align to TRBD1. The germline V gene has CDR1 SGHTA and CDR2 FQGNSA. After removal of 5 bases from V and 4 bases from J, the junction contained 7 bases not matched to a gene. The CDR3 sequence is 14 residues long. The CDR3 spells CASSPRGQSTEAFF. The CDR3 DNA reads TGTGCCAGCAGCCCAAGGGGACAGTCCACTGAAGCTTTCTTT.

This clone came up once. This sequence joins TRBV19 and TRBJ1-4; tentatively, D is TRBD1 (5 bases). Trimming stripped 3 bases from V and 7 bases from J, with 12 bases between. Looked up from germline, CDR1 is LNHDA and CDR2 is SQIVND (reference sequence). The CDR3 length is 14 residues. For the CDR3, the DNA is TGTGCCAGTAGTATCAAAAGGGGAGGTGAAAAACTGTTTTTT. It specifies CASSIKRGGEKLFF.

This rearrangement joins TRBV4-3 to TRBJ1-3; no firm D call. Germline V CDR1 and CDR2: LGHNA, YSLEER. V gave up 0 bases and J gave up 0 bases, with 6 bases separating them. The CDR3 has 15 residues. The CDR3 bases are TGCGCCAGCAGCCAAGAAGGGAGCTCTGGAAACACCATATATTTT. Encoded protein: CASSQEGSSGNTIYF.

V is TRBV18 and J is TRBJ1-4, with D possibly TRBD1 on 5 matching bases. Germline lookup yields CDR1 KGHSH and CDR2 LQKENI. Trimming stripped 3 bases from V and 8 bases from J, with 13 bases between. CDR3 length: 14 amino acids. As DNA, the CDR3 is TGTGCCAGCTCACCCGGGACCGCTCGCGAAAAACTGTTTTTT. It translates to CASSPGTAREKLFF.

The J gene is TRBJ2-7, the V gene TRBV19; perhaps TRBD2 as D (6 bases). V lost 4 bases and J 4 bases, leaving 11 bases between the germline ends. The V gene's germline CDR1 is LNHDA and CDR2 SQIVND (reference sequence). CDR3 length: 13 residues. CDR3 sequence reads: CASSKAGMYEQYF. In DNA, the CDR3 is TGTGCCAGTAGTAAGGCGGGGATGTACGAGCAGTACTTC.

The gene calls are TRBV13 and TRBJ2-1; D unclear. Germline CDR1 PRHDT, CDR2 FYEKMQ (reference sequence). The CDR3 has 16 residues. The V end lost 3 bases, the J end lost 5 bases, and 17 bases lay between the germline ends. The CDR3 nucleotides are TGTGCCAGCAGCTTCGGTGCCTTCGGCAGTCACAATGAGCAGTTCTTC. This sequence encodes CASSFGAFGSHNEQFF.

CDR3 sequence reads: CASRGLGQLDTQYF. The CDR3 DNA is TGTGCCAGCAGGGGTCTCGGCCAGCTGGATACGCAGTATTTT. The chain couples TRBV2 to TRBJ2-3, with D hard to call. The CDR3 is 14 residues long. V was trimmed by 6 bases and J by 6 bases, leaving 16 bases between them. Germline V gene data show CDR1 as SNHLY and CDR2 as FYNNEI.

The V and J genes are TRBV3-1 (or the pseudogene TRBV3-2) and TRBJ2-5; D gene ambiguous. The CDR3 sequence is 13 residues long. Trimming took 2 bases from V and 9 from J, leaving 13 bases between them. Germline-derived CDR1 and CDR2 are LGHDT and YNNKEL (reference sequence). CDR3 coding DNA: TGTGCCAGCAGCCAACGAAGGGCCGAGGCCCAGTACTTC. Amino acids: CASSQRRAEAQYF.